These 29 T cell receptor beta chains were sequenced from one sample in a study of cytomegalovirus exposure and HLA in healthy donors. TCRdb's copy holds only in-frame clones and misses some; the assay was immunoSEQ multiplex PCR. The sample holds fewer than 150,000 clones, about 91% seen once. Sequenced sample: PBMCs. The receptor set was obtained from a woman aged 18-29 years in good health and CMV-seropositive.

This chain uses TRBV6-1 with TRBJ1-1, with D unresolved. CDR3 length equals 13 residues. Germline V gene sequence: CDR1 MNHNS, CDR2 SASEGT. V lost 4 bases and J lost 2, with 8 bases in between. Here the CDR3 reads CASSVRSNTEAFF. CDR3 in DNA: TGTGCCAGCAGTGTGAGATCAAACACTGAAGCTTTCTTT.

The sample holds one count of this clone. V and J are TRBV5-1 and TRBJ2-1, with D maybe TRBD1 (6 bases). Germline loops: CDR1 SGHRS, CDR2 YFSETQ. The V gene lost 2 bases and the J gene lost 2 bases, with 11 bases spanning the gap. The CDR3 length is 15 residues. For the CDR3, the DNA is TGCGCCAGCAGCTTCTCGACAGGTGCCTACAATGAGCAGTTCTTC. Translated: CASSFSTGAYNEQFF.

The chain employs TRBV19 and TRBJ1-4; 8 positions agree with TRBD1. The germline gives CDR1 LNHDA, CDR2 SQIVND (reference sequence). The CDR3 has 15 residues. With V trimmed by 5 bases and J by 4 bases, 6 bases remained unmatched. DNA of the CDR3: TGTGCCAGTAGTCTACGGACAGGGTATAATGAAAAACTGTTTTTT. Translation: CASSLRTGYNEKLFF.

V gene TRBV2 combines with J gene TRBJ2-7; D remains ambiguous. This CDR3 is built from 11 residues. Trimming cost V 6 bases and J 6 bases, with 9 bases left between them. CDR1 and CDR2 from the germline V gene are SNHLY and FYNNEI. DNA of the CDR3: TGTGCCAGCAGGCGGAGTGTCGAGCAGTACTTC. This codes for CASRRSVEQYF.

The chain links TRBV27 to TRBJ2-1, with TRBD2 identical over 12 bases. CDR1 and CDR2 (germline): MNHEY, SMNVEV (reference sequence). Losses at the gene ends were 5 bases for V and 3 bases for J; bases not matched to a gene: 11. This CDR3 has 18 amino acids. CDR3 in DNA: TGTGCCAGCAGTCCCGCTAAGAGACTAGCGGGAGTCTACAATGAGCAGTTCTTC. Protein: CASSPAKRLAGVYNEQFF.

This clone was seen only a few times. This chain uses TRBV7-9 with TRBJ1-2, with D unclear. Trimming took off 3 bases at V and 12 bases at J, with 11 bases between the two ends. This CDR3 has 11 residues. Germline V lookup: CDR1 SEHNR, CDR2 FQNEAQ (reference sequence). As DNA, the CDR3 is TGTGCCAGCAGCTTCGAGACAATCAACACCTTC. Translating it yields CASSFETINTF.

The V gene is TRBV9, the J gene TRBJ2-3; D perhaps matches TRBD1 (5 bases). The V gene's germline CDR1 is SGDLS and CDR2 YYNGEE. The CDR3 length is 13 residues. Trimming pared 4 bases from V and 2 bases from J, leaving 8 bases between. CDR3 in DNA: TGTGCCAGCAGCACGGACACCACAGATACGCAGTATTTT. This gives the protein CASSTDTTDTQYF.

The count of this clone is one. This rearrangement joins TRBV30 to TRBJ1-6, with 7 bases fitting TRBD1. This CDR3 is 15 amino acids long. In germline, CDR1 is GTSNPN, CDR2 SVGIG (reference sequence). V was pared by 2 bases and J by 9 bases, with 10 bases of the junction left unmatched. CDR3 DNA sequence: TGTGCCTGGAGTATTGAGGGGGCAGGAGGTTCACCCCTCCACTTT. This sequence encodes CAWSIEGAGGSPLHF.

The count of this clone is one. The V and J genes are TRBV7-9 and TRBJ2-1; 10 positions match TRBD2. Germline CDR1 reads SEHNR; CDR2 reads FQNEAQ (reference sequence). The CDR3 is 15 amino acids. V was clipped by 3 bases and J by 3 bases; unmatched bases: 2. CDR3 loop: CASSFWTSGYNEQFF. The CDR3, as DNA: TGTGCCAGCAGCTTTTGGACTAGCGGCTACAATGAGCAGTTCTTC.

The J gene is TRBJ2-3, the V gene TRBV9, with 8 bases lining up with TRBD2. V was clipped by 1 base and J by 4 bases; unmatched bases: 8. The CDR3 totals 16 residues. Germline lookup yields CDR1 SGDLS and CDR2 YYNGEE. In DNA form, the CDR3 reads TGTGCCAGCAGCGTAAGGGGAGCGGGGGCTGCAGATACGCAGTATTTT. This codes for CASSVRGAGAADTQYF. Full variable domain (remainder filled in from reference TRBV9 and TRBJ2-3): DSGVTQTPKHLITATGQRVTLRCSPRSGDLSVYWYQQSLDQGLQFLIQYYNGEERAKGNILERFSAQQFPDLHSELNLSSLELGDSALYFCASSVRGAGAADTQYFGPGTRLTVL.

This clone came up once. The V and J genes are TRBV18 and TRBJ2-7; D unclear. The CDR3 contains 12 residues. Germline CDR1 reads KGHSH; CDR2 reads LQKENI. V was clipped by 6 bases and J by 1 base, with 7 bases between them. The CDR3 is CASSPGSYEQYF. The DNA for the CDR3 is TGTGCCAGCTCGCCCGGGTCCTACGAGCAGTACTTC. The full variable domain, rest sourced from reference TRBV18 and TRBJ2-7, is NAGVMQNPRHLVRRRGQEARLRCSPMKGHSHVYWYRQLPEEGLKFMVYLQKENIIDESGMPKERFSAEFPKEGPSILRIQQVVRGDSAAYFCASSPGSYEQYFGPGTRLTVT.

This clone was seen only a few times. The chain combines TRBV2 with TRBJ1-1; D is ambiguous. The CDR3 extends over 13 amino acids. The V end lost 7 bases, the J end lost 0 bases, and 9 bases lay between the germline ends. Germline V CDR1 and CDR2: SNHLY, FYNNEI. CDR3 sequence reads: CASMRNMNTEAFF. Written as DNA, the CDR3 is TGTGCCAGCATGCGGAACATGAACACTGAAGCTTTCTTT.

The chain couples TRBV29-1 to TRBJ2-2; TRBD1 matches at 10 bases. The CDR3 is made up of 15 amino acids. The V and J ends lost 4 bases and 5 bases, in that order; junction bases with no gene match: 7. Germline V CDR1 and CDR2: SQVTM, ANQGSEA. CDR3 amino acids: CSVVLGQGVTGELFF. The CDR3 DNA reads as TGCAGCGTTGTGTTAGGACAGGGGGTAACCGGGGAGCTGTTTTTT.

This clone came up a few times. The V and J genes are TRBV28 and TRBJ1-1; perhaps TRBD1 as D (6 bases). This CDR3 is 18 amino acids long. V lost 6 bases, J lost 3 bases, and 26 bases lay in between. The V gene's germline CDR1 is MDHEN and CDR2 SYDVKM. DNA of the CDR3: TGTGCCAGCAGGGTCAGTGGACAGACCCCGTTACGTCACACTGAAGCTTTCTTT. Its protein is CASRVSGQTPLRHTEAFF.

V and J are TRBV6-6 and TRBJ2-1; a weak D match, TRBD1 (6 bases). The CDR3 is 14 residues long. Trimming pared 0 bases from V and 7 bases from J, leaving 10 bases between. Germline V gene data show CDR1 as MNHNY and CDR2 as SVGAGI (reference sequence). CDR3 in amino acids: CASSYSTRGNEQFF. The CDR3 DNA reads TGTGCCAGCAGTTACTCGACCAGGGGTAATGAGCAGTTCTTC.

The CDR3 DNA follows: TGTGCCAGCGGAAGGGGTGAGACCCAGTACTTC. This codes for CASGRGETQYF. The chain links TRBV6-6 to TRBJ2-5; TRBD1 might be the D (5 bases). The germline CDR1 and CDR2 sequences are MNHNY and SVGAGI (reference sequence). With 8 bases removed from V and 5 bases from J, the gap between germline ends came to 9 bases. The CDR3 spans 11 residues.

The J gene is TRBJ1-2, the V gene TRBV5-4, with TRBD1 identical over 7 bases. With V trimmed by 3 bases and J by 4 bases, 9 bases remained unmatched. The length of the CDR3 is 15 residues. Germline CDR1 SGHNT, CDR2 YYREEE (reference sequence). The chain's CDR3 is CASSSDTGDRYGYTF. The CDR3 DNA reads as TGTGCCAGCAGCTCTGACACAGGGGACCGCTATGGCTACACCTTC.

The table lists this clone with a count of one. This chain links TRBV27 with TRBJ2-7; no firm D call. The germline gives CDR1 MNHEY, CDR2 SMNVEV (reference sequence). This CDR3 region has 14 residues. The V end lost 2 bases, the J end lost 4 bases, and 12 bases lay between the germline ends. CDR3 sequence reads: CASSLLGRNYEQYF. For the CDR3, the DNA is TGTGCCAGCAGTTTACTTGGGCGTAATTACGAGCAGTACTTC.

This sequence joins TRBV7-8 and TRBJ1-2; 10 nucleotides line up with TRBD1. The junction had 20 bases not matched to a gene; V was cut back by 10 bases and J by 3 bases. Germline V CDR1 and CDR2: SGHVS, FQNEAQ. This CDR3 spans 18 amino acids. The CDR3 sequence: CATKIGTGVLRGYYGYTF. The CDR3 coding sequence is TGTGCCACCAAGATCGGGACAGGGGTGTTGAGGGGATACTATGGCTACACCTTC.

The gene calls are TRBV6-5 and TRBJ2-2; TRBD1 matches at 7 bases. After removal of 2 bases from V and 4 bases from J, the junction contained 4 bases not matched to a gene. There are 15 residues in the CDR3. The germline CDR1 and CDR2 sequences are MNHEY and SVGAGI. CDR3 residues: CASSYQTGFTGELFF. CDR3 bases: TGTGCCAGCAGTTACCAGACAGGGTTCACCGGGGAGCTGTTTTTT.

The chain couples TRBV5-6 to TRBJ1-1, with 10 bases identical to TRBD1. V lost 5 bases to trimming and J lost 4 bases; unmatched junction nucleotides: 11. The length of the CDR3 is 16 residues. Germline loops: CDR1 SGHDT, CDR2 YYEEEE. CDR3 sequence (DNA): TGTGCCAGCAGTCGGGACAGGGGAGTTTCGGGCACTGAAGCTTTCTTT. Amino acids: CASSRDRGVSGTEAFF.

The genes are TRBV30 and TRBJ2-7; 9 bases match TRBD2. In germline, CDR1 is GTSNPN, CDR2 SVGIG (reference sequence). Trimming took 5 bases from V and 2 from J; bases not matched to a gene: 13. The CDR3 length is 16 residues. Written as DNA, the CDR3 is TGTGCCTGGGACGCGGGCGGGGGGGCTGTAACCTACGAGCAGTACTTC. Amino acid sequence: CAWDAGGGAVTYEQYF.

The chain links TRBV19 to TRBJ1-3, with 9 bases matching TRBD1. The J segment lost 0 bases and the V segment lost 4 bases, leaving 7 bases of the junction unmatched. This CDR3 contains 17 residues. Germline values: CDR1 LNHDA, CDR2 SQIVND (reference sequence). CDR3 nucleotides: TGTGCCAGTAGTACAAGGTGGGACAGGGTCTCTGGAAACACCATATATTTT. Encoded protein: CASSTRWDRVSGNTIYF.

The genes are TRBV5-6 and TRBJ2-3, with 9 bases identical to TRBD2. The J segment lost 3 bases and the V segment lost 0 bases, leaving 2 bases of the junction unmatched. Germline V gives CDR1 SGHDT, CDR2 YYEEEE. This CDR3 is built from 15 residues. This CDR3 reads CASSLDAGGTDTQYF. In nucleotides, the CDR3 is TGTGCCAGCAGCTTGGACGCGGGAGGGACAGATACGCAGTATTTT.

The CDR3 bases are TGTGCCAGCAGCCGGGAAGGACCTAGCGCCTACGAGCAGTACTTC. It codes for CASSREGPSAYEQYF. J is TRBJ2-7 and V is TRBV4-2, with D maybe TRBD2 (6 bases). This CDR3 contains 15 residues. Trimming took 4 bases from V and 2 from J, leaving 15 bases between them. CDR1 and CDR2 (germline): LGHNA, YNFKEQ.

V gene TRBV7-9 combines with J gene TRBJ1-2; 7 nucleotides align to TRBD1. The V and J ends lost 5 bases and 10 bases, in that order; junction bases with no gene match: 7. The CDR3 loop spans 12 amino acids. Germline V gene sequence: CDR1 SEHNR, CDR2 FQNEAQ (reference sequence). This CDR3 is CASSPPRGFYTF. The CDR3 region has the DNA TGTGCCAGCAGCCCACCCAGGGGGTTCTACACCTTC.

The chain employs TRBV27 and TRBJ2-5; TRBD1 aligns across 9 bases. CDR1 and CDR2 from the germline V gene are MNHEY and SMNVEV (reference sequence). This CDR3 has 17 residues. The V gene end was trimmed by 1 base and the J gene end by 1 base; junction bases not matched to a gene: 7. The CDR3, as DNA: TGTGCCAGCAGTTTATTAATCCCGGGACAGGGCCAAGAGACCCAGTACTTC. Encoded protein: CASSLLIPGQGQETQYF.

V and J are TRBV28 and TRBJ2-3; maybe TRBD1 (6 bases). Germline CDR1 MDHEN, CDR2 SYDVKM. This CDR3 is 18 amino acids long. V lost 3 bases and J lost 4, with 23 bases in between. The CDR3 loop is CASSFGQTLFVSADTQYF. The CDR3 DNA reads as TGTGCCAGCAGTTTCGGACAGACCCTTTTCGTTAGCGCAGATACGCAGTATTTT.

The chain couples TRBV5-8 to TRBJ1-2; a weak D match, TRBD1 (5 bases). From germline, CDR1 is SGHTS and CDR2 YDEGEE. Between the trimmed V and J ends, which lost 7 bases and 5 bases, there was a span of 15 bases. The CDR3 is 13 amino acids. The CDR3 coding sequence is TGTGCCAGCTCCGGAGGGGTTTCTTATGGCTACACCTTC. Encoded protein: CASSGGVSYGYTF.